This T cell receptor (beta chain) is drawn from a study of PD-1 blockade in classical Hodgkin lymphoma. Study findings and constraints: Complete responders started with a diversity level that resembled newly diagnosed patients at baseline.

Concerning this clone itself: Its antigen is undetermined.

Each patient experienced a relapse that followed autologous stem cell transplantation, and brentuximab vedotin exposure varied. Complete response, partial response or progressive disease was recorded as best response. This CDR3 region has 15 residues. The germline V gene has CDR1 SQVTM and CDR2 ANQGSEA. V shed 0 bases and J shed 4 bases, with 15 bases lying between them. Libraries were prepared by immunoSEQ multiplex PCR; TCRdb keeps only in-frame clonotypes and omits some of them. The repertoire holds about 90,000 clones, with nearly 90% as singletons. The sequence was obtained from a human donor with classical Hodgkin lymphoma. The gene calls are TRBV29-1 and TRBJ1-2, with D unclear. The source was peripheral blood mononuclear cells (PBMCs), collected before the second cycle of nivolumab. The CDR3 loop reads CSVEDTVHPTYGYTF. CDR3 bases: TGCAGCGTTGAAGACACAGTGCATCCCACCTATGGCTACACCTTC.